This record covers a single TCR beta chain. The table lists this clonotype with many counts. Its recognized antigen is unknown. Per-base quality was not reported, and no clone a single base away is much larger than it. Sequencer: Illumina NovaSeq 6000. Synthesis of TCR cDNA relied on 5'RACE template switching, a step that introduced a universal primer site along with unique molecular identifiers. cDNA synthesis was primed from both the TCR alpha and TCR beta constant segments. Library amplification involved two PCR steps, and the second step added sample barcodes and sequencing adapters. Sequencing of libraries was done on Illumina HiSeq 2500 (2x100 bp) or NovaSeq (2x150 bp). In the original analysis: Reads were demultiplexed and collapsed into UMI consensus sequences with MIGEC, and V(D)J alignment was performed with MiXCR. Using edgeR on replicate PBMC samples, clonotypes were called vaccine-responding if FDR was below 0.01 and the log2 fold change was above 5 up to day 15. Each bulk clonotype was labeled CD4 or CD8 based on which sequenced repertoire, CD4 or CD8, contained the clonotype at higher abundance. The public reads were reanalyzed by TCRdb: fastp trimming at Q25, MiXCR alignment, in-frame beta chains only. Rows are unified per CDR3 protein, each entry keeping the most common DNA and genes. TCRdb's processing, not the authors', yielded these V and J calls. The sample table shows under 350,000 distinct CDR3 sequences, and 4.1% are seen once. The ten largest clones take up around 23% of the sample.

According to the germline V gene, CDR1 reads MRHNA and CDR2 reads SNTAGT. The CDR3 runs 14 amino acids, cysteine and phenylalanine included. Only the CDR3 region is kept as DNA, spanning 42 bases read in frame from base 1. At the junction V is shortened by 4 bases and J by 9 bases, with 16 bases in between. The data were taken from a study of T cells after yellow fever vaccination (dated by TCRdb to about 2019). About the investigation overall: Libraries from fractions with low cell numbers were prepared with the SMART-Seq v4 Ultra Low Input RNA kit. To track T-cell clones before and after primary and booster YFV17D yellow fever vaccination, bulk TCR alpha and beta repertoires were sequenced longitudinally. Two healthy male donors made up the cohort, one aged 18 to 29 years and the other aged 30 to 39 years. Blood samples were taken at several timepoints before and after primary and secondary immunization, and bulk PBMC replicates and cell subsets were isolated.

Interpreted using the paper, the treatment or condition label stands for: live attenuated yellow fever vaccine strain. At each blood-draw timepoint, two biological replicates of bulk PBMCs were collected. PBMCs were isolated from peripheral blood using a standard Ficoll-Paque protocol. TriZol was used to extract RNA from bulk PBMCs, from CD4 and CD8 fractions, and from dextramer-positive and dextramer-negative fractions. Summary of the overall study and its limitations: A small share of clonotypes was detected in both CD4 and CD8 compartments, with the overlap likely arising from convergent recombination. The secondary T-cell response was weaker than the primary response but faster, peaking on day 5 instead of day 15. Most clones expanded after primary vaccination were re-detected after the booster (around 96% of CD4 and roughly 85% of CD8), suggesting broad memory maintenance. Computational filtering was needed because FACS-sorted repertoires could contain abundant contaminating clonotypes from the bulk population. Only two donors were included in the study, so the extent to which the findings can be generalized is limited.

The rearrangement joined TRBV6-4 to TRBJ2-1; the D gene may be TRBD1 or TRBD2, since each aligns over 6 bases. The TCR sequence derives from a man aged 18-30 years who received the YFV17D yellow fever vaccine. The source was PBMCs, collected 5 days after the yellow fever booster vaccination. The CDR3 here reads CASSAATGATEQFF. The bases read TGTGCCAGCAGTGCTGCTACGGGGGCAACTGAGCAGTTCTTC.